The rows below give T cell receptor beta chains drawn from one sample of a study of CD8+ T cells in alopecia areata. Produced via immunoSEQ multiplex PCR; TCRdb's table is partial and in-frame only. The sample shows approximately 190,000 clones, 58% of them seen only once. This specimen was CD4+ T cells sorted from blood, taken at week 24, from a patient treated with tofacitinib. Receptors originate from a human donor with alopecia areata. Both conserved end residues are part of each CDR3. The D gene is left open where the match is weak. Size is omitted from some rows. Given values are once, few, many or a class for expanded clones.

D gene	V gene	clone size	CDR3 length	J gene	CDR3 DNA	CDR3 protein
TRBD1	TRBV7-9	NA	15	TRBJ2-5	TGTGCCAGCAGCTTCGCTACAGGGGGCGCGGAGACCCAGTACTTC	CASSFATGGAETQYF
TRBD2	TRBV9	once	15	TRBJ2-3	TGTGCCAGCAGCGTAAGCGGGACTAGCACAGATACGCAGTATTTT	CASSVSGTSTDTQYF
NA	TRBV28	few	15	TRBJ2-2	TGTGCCAGCAGTCCGCCAACGGGAATCACCGGGGAGCTGTTTTTT	CASSPPTGITGELFF
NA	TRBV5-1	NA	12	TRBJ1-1	TGCGCCAGCAGCTTGGGGACCACTGAAGCTTTCTTT	CASSLGTTEAFF
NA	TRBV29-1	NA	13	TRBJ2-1	TGCAGCGTCCAGGGTACAGGGTACAATGAGCAGTTCTTC	CSVQGTGYNEQFF
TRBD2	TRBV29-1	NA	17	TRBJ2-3	TGCAGCGCTATCCCCCGGACTAGCGGGGGGTCCACAGATACGCAGTATTTT	CSAIPRTSGGSTDTQYF
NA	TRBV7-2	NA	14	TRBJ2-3	TGTGCCAGCAGCTTAGGTTTTAGTACAGATACGCAGTATTTT	CASSLGFSTDTQYF
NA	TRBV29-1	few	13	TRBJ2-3	TGCAGCGTTGAATTTACCCGGTCGGGGACGCAGTATTTT	CSVEFTRSGTQYF
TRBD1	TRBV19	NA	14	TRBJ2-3	TGTGCCAGTAATCCAGGGGGTGGCACAGATACGCAGTATTTT	CASNPGGGTDTQYF
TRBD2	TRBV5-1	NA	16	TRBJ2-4	TGCGCCAGCAGAAGCGGGCTAGCGGGAGGACTGGACATTCAGTACTTC	CASRSGLAGGLDIQYF
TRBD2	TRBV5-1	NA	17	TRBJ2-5	TGCGCCAGCAGCTTGGGAACCTCGAGGACTAGCCTTGAGACCCAGTACTTC	CASSLGTSRTSLETQYF
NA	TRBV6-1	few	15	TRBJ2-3	TGTGCCAGCAGTGTTCTAGCCCCTAGCACAGATACGCAGTATTTT	CASSVLAPSTDTQYF
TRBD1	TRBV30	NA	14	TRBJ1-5	TGTGCCTGGAGTGTCCCACAGGGGGGACAGCCCCAGCATTTT	CAWSVPQGGQPQHF
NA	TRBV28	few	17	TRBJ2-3	TGTGCCAGCAGAGGGAGAAGGGGGGGCTCCTCAATCGGGACGCAGTATTTT	CASRGRRGGSSIGTQYF
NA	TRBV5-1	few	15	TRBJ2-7	TGCGCCAGCAGCTTGGAGGCGGGATTCTTCTACGAGCAGTACTTC	CASSLEAGFFYEQYF
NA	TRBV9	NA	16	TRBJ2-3	TGTGCCAGCAGCGTAGGAGGACAGCCTAGCACAGATACGCAGTATTTT	CASSVGGQPSTDTQYF
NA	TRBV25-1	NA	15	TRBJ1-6	TGTGCCAGCAGTGGTCCGGACTCAGCCAATTCACCCCTCCACTTT	CASSGPDSANSPLHF
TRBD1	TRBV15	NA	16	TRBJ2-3	TGTGCCACCAGCAACCTAGGGACAGGGGGCTGGGATACGCAGTATTTT	CATSNLGTGGWDTQYF
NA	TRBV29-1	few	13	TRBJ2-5	TGCAGCGTTTGGCCACAGGGCCGAGAGACCCAGTACTTC	CSVWPQGRETQYF
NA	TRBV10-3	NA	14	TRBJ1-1	TGTGCCATCAGTGATTGGACAGAGAACACTGAAGCTTTCTTT	CAISDWTENTEAFF
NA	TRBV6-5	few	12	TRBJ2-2	TGTGCCAGCAGCAAAGGTACCGGGGAGCTGTTTTTT	CASSKGTGELFF
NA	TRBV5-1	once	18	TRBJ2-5	TGCGCCAGCAGCTTGGGAGTTTGGGCTCGGGACACCCAAGAGACCCAGTACTTC	CASSLGVWARDTQETQYF
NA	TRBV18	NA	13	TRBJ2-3	TGTGCCAGCTCACCAACTAGCACAGATACGCAGTATTTT	CASSPTSTDTQYF
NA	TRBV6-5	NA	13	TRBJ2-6	TGTGCCAGCGCGGAGCCTAGGGCCAACGTCCTGACTTTC	CASAEPRANVLTF
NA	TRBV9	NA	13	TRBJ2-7	TGTGCCAGCAGCGTAGATTGGAGGGCCGAGCAGTACTTC	CASSVDWRAEQYF
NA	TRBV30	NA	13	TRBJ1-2	TGTGCCTGGAGTCAACAGGGAGATGGTGGCTACACCTTC	CAWSQQGDGGYTF
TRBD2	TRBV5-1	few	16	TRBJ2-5	TGCGCCAGCAGCTTGGATGTTACTAGCGGGGGAGAGACCCAGTACTTC	CASSLDVTSGGETQYF
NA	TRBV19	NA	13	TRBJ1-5	TGTGCCAGTAGTATCGGACGCGATCAGCCCCAGCATTTT	CASSIGRDQPQHF
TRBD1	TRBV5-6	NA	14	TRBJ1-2	TGTGCCAGCAGCGTCCGGGACAGTCCATATGGCTACACCTTC	CASSVRDSPYGYTF
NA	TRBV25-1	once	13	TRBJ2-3	TGTGCCAGCAGCCGGGACAGCACAGATACGCAGTATTTT	CASSRDSTDTQYF
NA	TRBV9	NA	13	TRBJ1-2	TGTGCCAGCAGCGTAGGACCGCACTATGGCTACACCTTC	CASSVGPHYGYTF
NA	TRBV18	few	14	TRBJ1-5	TGTGCCAGCTCACCGGACATCTCGAATCAGCCCCAGCATTTT	CASSPDISNQPQHF
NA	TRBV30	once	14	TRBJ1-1	TGTGCCTGGAGTGTACCCCCCCGGAACACTGAAGCTTTCTTT	CAWSVPPRNTEAFF
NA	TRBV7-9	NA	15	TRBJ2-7	TGTGCCAGCAGTTCTCCAGGGATAGGGACTTACGAGCAGTACTTC	CASSSPGIGTYEQYF
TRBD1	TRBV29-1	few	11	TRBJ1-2	TGCAGCGTGCTGACAGGGCATGGCTACACCTTC	CSVLTGHGYTF
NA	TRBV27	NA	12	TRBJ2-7	TGTGCCAGCAGCAGGGGTTCCTACGAGCAGTACTTC	CASSRGSYEQYF
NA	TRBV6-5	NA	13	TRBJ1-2	TGTGCCAGCAGGCCCACCCAGAACTATGGCTACACCTTC	CASRPTQNYGYTF
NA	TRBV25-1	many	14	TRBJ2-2	TGTGCCAGCAGTGGGACAGTGAACACCGGGGAGCTGTTTTTT	CASSGTVNTGELFF
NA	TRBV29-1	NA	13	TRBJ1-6	TGCAGCGTTGGGACAGAAAATAATTCACCCCTCCACTTT	CSVGTENNSPLHF
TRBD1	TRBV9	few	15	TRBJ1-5	TGTGCCAGCAGCGCCTCAGGGGGTCCAGGCCAGCCCCAGCATTTT	CASSASGGPGQPQHF
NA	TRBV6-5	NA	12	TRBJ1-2	TGTGCCAGCACCTCAGGTCCTGGGGGCTACACCTTC	CASTSGPGGYTF
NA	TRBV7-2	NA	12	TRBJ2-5	TGTGCCAGCAGCTTAATACAAGAGACCCAGTACTTC	CASSLIQETQYF
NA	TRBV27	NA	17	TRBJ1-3	TGTGCCAGCGGGCTTCCAAGGGGTTTCTGGGGTGGAAACACCATATATTTT	CASGLPRGFWGGNTIYF
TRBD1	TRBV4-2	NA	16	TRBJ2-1	TGTGCCAGCAGCCAAGATAGTCGGCCAGGGGGCATTGAGCAGTTCTTC	CASSQDSRPGGIEQFF
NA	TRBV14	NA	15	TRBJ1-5	TGTGCCAGCAGCCAAGAGGGGGGGCTGGACCAGCCCCAGCATTTT	CASSQEGGLDQPQHF
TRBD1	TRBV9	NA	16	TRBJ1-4	TGTGCCAGCAGCGCCGGGACAGGGGGCGGTAATGAAAAACTGTTTTTT	CASSAGTGGGNEKLFF
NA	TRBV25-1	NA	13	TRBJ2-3	TGTGCCAGCAGTGAAGGAACCACAGATACGCAGTATTTT	CASSEGTTDTQYF
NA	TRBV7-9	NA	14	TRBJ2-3	TGTGCCAGCAGCTTAGAGGCGAGGGCAGATACGCAGTATTTT	CASSLEARADTQYF
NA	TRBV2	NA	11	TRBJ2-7	TGTGCCAGCAGTGAAAACTACGAGCAGTACTTC	CASSENYEQYF
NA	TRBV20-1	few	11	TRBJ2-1	TGCAGTGCTAATCGGGTCAATGAGCAGTTCTTC	CSANRVNEQFF
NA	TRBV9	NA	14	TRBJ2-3	TGTGCCAGCAGCACAGGACCCGGGGCAGATACGCAGTATTTT	CASSTGPGADTQYF
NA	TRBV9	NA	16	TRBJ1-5	TGTGCCAGCAGCGTAGGCGTGGGGAATAGCAATCAGCCCCAGCATTTT	CASSVGVGNSNQPQHF
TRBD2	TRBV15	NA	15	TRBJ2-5	TGTGCCACCAGCAGAGATAGCGGGGCCGAAGAGACCCAGTACTTC	CATSRDSGAEETQYF
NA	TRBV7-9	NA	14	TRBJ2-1	TGTGCCAGCAGCTTAGAGGGGCATTCCCATGAGCAGTTCTTC	CASSLEGHSHEQFF
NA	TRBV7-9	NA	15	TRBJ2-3	TGTGCCAGCAGCTTAGGACAGGCGGTGACAGATACGCAGTATTTT	CASSLGQAVTDTQYF
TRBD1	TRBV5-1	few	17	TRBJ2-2	TGCGCCAGCACACAGAGACAGGGCTCGGCGAACACCGGGGAGCTGTTTTTT	CASTQRQGSANTGELFF